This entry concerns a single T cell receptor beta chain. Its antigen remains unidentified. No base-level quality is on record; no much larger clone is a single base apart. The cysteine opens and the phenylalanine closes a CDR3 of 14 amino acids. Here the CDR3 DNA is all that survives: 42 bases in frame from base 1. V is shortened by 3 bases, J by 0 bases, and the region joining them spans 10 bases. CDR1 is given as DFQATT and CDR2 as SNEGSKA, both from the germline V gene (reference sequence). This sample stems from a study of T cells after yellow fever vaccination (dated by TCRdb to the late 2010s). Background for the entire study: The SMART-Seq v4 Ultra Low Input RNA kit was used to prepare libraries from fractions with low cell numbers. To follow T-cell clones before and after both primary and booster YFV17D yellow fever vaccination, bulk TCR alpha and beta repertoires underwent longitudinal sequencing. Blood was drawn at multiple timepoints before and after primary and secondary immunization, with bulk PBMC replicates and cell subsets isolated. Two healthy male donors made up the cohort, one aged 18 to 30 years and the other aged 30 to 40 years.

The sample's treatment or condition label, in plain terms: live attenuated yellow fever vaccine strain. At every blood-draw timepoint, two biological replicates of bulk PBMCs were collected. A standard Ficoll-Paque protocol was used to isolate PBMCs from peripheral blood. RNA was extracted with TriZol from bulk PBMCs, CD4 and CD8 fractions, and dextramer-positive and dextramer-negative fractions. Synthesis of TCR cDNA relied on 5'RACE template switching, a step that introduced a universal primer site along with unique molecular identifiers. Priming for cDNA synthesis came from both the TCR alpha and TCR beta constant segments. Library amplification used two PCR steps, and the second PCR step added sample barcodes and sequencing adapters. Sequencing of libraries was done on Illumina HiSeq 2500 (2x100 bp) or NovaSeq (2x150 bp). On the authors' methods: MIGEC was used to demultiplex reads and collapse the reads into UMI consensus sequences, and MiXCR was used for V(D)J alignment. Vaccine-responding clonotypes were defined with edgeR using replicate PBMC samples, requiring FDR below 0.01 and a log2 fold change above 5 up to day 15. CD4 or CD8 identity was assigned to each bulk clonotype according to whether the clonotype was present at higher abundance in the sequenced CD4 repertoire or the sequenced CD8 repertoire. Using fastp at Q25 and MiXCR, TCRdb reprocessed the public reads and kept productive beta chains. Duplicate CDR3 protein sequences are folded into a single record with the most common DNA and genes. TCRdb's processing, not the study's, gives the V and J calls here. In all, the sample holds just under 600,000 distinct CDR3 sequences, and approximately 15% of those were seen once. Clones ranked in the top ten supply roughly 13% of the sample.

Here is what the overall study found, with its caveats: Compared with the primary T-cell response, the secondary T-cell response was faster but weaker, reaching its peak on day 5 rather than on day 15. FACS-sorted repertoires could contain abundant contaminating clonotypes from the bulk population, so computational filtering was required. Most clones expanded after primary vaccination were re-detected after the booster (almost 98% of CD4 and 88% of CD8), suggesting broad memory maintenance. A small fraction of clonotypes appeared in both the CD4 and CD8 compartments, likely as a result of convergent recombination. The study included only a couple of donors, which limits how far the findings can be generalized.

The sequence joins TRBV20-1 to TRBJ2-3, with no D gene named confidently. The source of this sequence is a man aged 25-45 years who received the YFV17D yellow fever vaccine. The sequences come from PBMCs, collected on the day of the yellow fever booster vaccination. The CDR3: CSARTRTSTDTQYF. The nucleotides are TGCAGTGCTAGGACCCGAACCAGCACAGATACGCAGTATTTT.